This T cell receptor beta chain was retrieved from a study of T cell responses to AZD1222 COVID-19 vaccine. Study findings and constraints: Baseline testing showed seropositivity in only six AZD1222 recipients. Donors were chiefly white British, with a greater number of females, and clonal diversity was perhaps underestimated. Spike-spanning, vaccine-associated CD4 TCRs were dominant at 160-218 and 743-854.

V was clipped by 1 base and J by 4 bases, with 17 bases between them. CDR3 length: 17 residues. From germline, CDR1 is SGHVS and CDR2 FQNEAQ. Measured with immunoSEQ multiplex PCR; TCRdb has only the in-frame clones, and not every one. The profile shows under 150,000 clones, approximately 90% of them singletons. About this clone itself: The antigen is not known.

The source was peripheral blood, collected on day 0 of AZD1222 vaccination. This TCR came from an adult in good health. This chain joins TRBV7-8 and TRBJ2-1; a weak D match, TRBD2 (6 bases). The chain's CDR3 is CASSLGRAGRRYNEQFF. Here the CDR3 DNA reads TGTGCCAGCAGCTTAGGGCGGGCGGGGCGACGTTACAATGAGCAGTTCTTC.